This record looks at one T cell receptor beta chain sequence and its context. Germline values: CDR1 GTSNPN, CDR2 SVGIG (reference sequence). This CDR3 is 16 amino acids long. Deletions cut 0 bases from V and 6 bases from J, with 17 bases between. This entry is derived from a study of cytomegalovirus exposure and HLA in healthy donors. The study ran its PCR with 60 Vbeta and 13 Jbeta primers. The repertoire was sequenced with immunoSEQ multiplex PCR; TCRdb's copy has only in-frame clones and lacks some. Of under 100,000 clones listed, around a tenth are singletons. The sequenced sample was PBMCs. The clonotype originates from a man aged 55 to 70 in good health and CMV-seropositive. This chain uses TRBV30 with TRBJ2-2; D is possibly TRBD1 (6 bases). CDR3 DNA: TGTGCCTGGAGTGTACAGGGCAGGGCGACCGCCGGGGAGCTGTTTTTT. Its protein product is CAWSVQGRATAGELFF.